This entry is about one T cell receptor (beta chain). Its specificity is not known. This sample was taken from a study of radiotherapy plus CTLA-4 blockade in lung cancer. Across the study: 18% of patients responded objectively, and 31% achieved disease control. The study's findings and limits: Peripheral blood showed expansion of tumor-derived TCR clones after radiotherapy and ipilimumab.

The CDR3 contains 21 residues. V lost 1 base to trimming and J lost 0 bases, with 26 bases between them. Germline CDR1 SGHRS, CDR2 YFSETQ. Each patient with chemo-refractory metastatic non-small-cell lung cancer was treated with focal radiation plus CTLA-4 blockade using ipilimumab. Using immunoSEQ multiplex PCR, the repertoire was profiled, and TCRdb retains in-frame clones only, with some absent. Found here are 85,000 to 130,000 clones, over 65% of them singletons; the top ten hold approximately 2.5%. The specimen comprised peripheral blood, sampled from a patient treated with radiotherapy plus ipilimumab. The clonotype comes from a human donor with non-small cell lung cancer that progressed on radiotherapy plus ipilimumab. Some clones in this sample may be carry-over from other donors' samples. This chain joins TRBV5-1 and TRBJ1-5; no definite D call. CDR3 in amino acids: CASSLRKGKFTLFYSNQPQHF. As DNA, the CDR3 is TGCGCCAGCAGCTTGAGGAAGGGTAAATTCACTTTATTTTATAGCAATCAGCCCCAGCATTTT.